Listed below are T cell receptor beta chains from one sample, sequenced in a study of blood T cell repertoires in COVID-19. The repertoire was sequenced with immunoSEQ multiplex PCR; TCRdb's copy has only in-frame clones and lacks some. The data show some 520,000 clones, with 89% seen just once and about 1% held by the top ten. Sequencing input: peripheral blood. The receptor set was obtained from a man younger than 35 with COVID-19, enrolled during active disease. Both conserved end residues are part of each CDR3. Fields, in order: J gene, D gene, clone size, V gene, CDR3 protein, CDR3 DNA. A D gene is named only where the DNA matches it firmly. Not all rows give a size; the values are once, few, many and, for expanded clones, a class.

>TRBJ1-1|.|.|TRBV24-1
CATRDGGTEAFF
TGTGCCACCCGAGACGGCGGCACTGAAGCTTTCTTT
>TRBJ1-5|.|.|TRBV19
CASTPSRNQPQHF
TGTGCCAGTACCCCAAGTCGGAATCAGCCCCAGCATTTT
>TRBJ2-2|.|few|TRBV30
CAWTVLVNTGELFF
TGTGCCTGGACGGTACTAGTTAACACCGGGGAGCTGTTTTTT
>TRBJ1-5|.|.|TRBV7-9
CASSPRGGGNQPQHF
TGTGCCAGCAGTCCCCGGGGGGGTGGCAATCAGCCCCAGCATTTT
>TRBJ2-2|TRBD1|.|TRBV11-1
CASSRTGTGVDGELFF
TGTGCCAGCAGCCGGACCGGGACAGGGGTGGACGGGGAGCTGTTTTTT
>TRBJ2-7|TRBD2|.|TRBV11-3
CASSLDVRLSGTSGFYEQYF
TGTGCCAGCAGCTTAGATGTTCGCCTATCCGGGACTAGCGGATTCTACGAGCAGTACTTC
>TRBJ1-1|.|.|TRBV18
CASSRDRKNTEAFF
TGTGCCAGCTCACGAGACAGAAAGAACACTGAAGCTTTCTTT
>TRBJ2-1|.|.|TRBV19
CASRGTDEQFF
TGTGCCAGTAGGGGGACTGATGAGCAGTTCTTC
>TRBJ1-2|.|.|TRBV5-4
CASSLSQGYGYTF
TGTGCCAGCAGCTTGTCGCAGGGATACGGCTACACCTTC
>TRBJ2-1|.|.|TRBV7-2
CASSLVGGGYLNEQFF
TGTGCCAGCAGCTTAGTGGGGGGGGGCTATCTAAATGAGCAGTTCTTC
>TRBJ2-5|.|.|TRBV2
CASSEIQGWYQETQYF
TGTGCCAGCAGTGAAATTCAGGGGTGGTATCAAGAGACCCAGTACTTC
>TRBJ1-1|.|.|TRBV18
CASSPRQDTEAFF
TGTGCCAGCTCACCACGACAGGACACTGAAGCTTTCTTT
>TRBJ1-2|.|.|TRBV28
CASSLLPGVNYGYTF
TGTGCCAGCAGTTTATTACCGGGAGTAAACTATGGCTACACCTTC
>TRBJ2-7|TRBD2|.|TRBV6-5
CAAAGGPYEQYF
TGTGCCGCGGCGGGAGGGCCCTACGAGCAGTACTTC
>TRBJ1-1|TRBD1|.|TRBV5-8
CASSRNRGSEAFF
TGTGCCAGCAGCCGTAACAGGGGCTCTGAAGCTTTCTTT
>TRBJ2-5|TRBD1|.|TRBV7-9
CASSSTGEETQYF
TGTGCCAGCAGCTCGACAGGGGAAGAGACCCAGTACTTC
>TRBJ2-7|.|.|TRBV12-3/TRBV12-4
CASSPQYSYEQYF
TGTGCCAGCAGTCCACAATACTCCTACGAGCAGTACTTC
>TRBJ2-5|TRBD2|.|TRBV27
CASGLAEETQYF
TGTGCCAGCGGACTAGCGGAAGAGACCCAGTACTTC
>TRBJ2-7|TRBD1|.|TRBV6-5
CASGQGYEQYF
TGTGCCAGCGGACAGGGATACGAGCAGTACTTC
>TRBJ2-7|TRBD2|.|TRBV14
CASSLAGGGEQYF
TGTGCCAGCAGCCTGGCGGGGGGGGGCGAGCAGTACTTC
>TRBJ1-6|.|.|TRBV6-5
CASSYTGGGNSPLHF
TGTGCCAGCAGTTACACGGGGGGCGGAAATTCACCCCTCCACTTT
>TRBJ2-7|.|.|TRBV4-1
CASSQDSGPNEQYF
TGCGCCAGCAGCCAAGACTCAGGCCCCAACGAGCAGTACTTC
>TRBJ2-2|TRBD2|once|TRBV6-5
CASSYSRRGGGELFF
TGTGCCAGCAGTTACTCGAGGCGGGGAGGGGGGGAGCTGTTTTTT
>TRBJ2-5|.|.|TRBV7-4
CASSQGVTRYQETQYF
TGTGCCAGCAGCCAAGGGGTAACACGGTACCAAGAGACCCAGTACTTC
>TRBJ2-7|TRBD1|.|TRBV27
CASRGWGQGLREQYF
TGTGCCAGCAGGGGATGGGGACAGGGTCTTCGCGAGCAGTACTTC
>TRBJ2-3|TRBD2|.|TRBV10-2
CASRLAGAKTDTQYF
TGCGCCAGCCGGCTAGCGGGGGCCAAGACAGATACGCAGTATTTT
>TRBJ2-5|.|.|TRBV3-1/TRBV3-2
CASSPTWTGERTQYF
TGTGCCAGCAGCCCTACATGGACGGGGGAGAGGACCCAGTACTTC
>TRBJ1-5|.|.|TRBV5-1
CASSPGARGPNQPQHF
TGCGCCAGCAGCCCCGGAGCCAGGGGACCTAATCAGCCCCAGCATTTT
>TRBJ1-2|TRBD1|.|TRBV3-1/TRBV3-2
CASYLEGTGQYGYTF
TGTGCCAGCTACTTAGAGGGGACAGGGCAGTATGGCTACACCTTC
>TRBJ2-2|.|.|TRBV6-4
CASSPQQDTGELFF
TGTGCCAGCAGCCCTCAGCAGGACACCGGGGAGCTGTTTTTT
>TRBJ1-2|.|.|TRBV6-6
CASSTTANYGYTF
TGTGCCAGCAGTACGACAGCTAACTATGGCTACACCTTC
>TRBJ1-3|.|.|TRBV7-2
CASSFTPSRSSGNTIYF
TGTGCCAGCAGCTTTACTCCCTCGCGGAGCTCTGGAAACACCATATATTTT
>TRBJ2-3|TRBD2|once|TRBV5-4
CASSLKRGVGDTQYF
TGTGCCAGCAGCTTGAAGCGGGGGGTGGGAGATACGCAGTATTTT
>TRBJ1-5|.|.|TRBV6-5
CASDHGRGNQPQHF
TGTGCCAGCGATCACGGTCGGGGCAATCAGCCCCAGCATTTT
>TRBJ1-6|.|.|TRBV7-9
CASSLDQGNSPLHF
TGTGCCAGCAGCTTAGACCAGGGTAATTCACCCCTCCACTTT
>TRBJ1-1|.|.|TRBV2
CASRKEGANTEAFF
TGTGCCAGCAGGAAGGAAGGGGCGAACACTGAAGCTTTCTTT
>TRBJ2-3|.|.|TRBV3-1/TRBV3-2
CASSQDRVAVTDTQYF
TGTGCCAGCAGCCAAGATCGGGTTGCCGTCACAGATACGCAGTATTTT
>TRBJ1-5|.|.|TRBV30
CAWSSQGNQPQHF
TGTGCCTGGAGTTCACAGGGAAACCAGCCCCAGCATTTT
>TRBJ2-1|TRBD1|.|TRBV4-1
CASSLRGTGDNEQFF
TGCGCCAGCAGCCTTAGAGGGACAGGGGACAATGAGCAGTTCTTC
>TRBJ2-1|TRBD1|.|TRBV12-3/TRBV12-4
CASTGTGKNEQFF
TGTGCCAGCACCGGGACAGGGAAGAATGAGCAGTTCTTC
>TRBJ2-2|.|.|TRBV14
CASSAKVTVTGELFF
TGTGCCAGCAGCGCTAAAGTTACGGTCACCGGGGAGCTGTTTTTT
>TRBJ2-7|TRBD1|.|TRBV12-3/TRBV12-4
CASAGGYEQYF
TGTGCCAGCGCAGGGGGCTACGAGCAGTACTTC
>TRBJ2-1|.|.|TRBV6-6
CASSYPQAREQFF
TGTGCCAGCAGTTACCCACAGGCGAGGGAGCAGTTCTTC
>TRBJ2-1|.|.|TRBV11-2
CASSFDKIADQFF
TGTGCCAGCAGCTTCGATAAAATAGCGGATCAGTTCTTC
>TRBJ2-3|.|.|TRBV2
CASSGLTDTQYF
TGTGCCAGCAGTGGACTGACAGATACGCAGTATTTT
>TRBJ2-4|TRBD2|once|TRBV19
CASSIGGGASIQYF
TGTGCCAGTAGTATCGGCGGGGGGGCGAGCATTCAGTACTTC
>TRBJ2-5|TRBD1|.|TRBV5-4
CASRAGTDQETQYF
TGTGCCAGCAGAGCCGGGACAGACCAAGAGACCCAGTACTTC
>TRBJ2-2|TRBD2|.|TRBV7-2
CASRGTSGRAGGELFF
TGTGCCAGCAGGGGGACTAGCGGGAGGGCAGGCGGGGAGCTGTTTTTT
>TRBJ2-7|.|.|TRBV7-8
CASSSSTTFTYEQYF
TGTGCCAGCAGCTCATCGACTACCTTCACCTACGAGCAGTACTTC
>TRBJ1-3|.|.|TRBV5-1
CASSLAVGNTIYF
TGCGCCAGCAGCTTGGCTGTTGGAAACACCATATATTTT
>TRBJ1-2|.|.|TRBV2
CASQFTNYGYTF
TGTGCCAGCCAGTTTACTAACTATGGCTACACCTTC
>TRBJ2-1|TRBD1|.|TRBV5-4
CASSHGTASYNEQFF
TGTGCCAGCAGCCACGGGACAGCCTCCTACAATGAGCAGTTCTTC
>TRBJ1-5|.|once|TRBV5-1
CASSLATGDSNQPQHF
TGCGCCAGCAGCTTGGCGACGGGTGATAGCAATCAGCCCCAGCATTTT
>TRBJ2-7|TRBD1|.|TRBV30
CAWSVGTDTYEQYF
TGTGCCTGGAGTGTCGGGACAGACACCTACGAGCAGTACTTC
>TRBJ2-5|.|.|TRBV11-3
CASSRKPGETQYF
TGTGCCAGCAGCCGAAAACCCGGGGAGACCCAGTACTTC
>TRBJ1-1|.|.|TRBV6-4
CASSAGTDMNTEAFF
TGTGCCAGCAGCGCAGGGACTGACATGAACACTGAAGCTTTCTTT